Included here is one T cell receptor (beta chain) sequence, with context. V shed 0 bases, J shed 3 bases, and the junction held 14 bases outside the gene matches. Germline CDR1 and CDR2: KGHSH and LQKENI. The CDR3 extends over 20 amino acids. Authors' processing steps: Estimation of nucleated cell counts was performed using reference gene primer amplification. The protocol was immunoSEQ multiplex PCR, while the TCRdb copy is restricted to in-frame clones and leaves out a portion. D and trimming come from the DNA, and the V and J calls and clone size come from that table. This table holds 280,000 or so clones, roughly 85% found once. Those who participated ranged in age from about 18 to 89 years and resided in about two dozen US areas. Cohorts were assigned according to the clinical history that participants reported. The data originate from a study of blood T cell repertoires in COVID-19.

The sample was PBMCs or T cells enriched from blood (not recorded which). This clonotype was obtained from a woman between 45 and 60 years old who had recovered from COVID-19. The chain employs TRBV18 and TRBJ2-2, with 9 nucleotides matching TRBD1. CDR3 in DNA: TGTGCCAGCTCACCACCCGTTTTCCGGACAGGGGAGGCGGACACCGGGGAGCTGTTTTTT. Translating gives CASSPPVFRTGEADTGELFF.